This T cell receptor (beta chain) was sequenced during a study of blood T cell repertoires in COVID-19. The germline gives CDR1 DFQATT, CDR2 SNEGSKA (reference sequence). The CDR3 consists of 15 residues. After removal of 3 bases from V and 5 bases from J, the junction contained 6 bases not matched to a gene. Authors' methods: Estimated nucleated cell counts came from reference gene primer amplification. Using immunoSEQ multiplex PCR, the repertoire was profiled, and TCRdb retains in-frame clones only, with some absent. V, J and clone size were drawn from that table, and D and trimming were deduced from the DNA. The sample lists around 200,000 clones, over 70% occurring once.

The chain joins TRBV20-1 to TRBJ2-7; TRBD2 matches at 14 bases. This TCR derives from a woman in her thirties or forties with COVID-19, enrolled during active disease. Sequenced sample: peripheral blood. Here the CDR3 reads CSASWTSGRSHEQYF. DNA for the CDR3: TGCAGTGCTAGTTGGACTAGCGGGAGGTCCCACGAGCAGTACTTC.